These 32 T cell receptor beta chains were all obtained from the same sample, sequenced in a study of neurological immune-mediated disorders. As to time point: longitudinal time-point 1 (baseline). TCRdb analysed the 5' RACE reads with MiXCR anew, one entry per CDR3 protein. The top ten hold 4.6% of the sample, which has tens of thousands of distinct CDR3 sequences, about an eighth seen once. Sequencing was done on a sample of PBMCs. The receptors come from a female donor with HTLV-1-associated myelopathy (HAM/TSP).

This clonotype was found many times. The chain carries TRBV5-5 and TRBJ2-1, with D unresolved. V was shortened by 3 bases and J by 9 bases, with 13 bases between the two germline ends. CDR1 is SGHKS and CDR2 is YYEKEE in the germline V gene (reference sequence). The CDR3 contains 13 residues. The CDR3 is CASSSPGPGEQFF. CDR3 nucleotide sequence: TGTGCCAGCAGCTCCCCGGGCCCCGGTGAGCAGTTCTTC.

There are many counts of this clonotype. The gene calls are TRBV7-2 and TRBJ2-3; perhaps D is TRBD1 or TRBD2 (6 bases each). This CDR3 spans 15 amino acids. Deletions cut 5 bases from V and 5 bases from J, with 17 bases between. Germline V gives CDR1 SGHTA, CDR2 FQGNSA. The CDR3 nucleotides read TGTGCCAGCAGCGTCTCGGGGGCCCGGGTAGATACGCAGTATTTT. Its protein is CASSVSGARVDTQYF. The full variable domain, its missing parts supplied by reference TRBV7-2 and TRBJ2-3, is GAGVSQSPSNKVTEKGKDVELRCDPISGHTALYWYRQSLGQGLEFLIYFQGNSAPDKSGLPSDRFSAERTGGSVSTLTIQRTQQEDSAVYLCASSVSGARVDTQYFGPGTRLTVL.

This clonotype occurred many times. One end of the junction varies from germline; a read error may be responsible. CDR3 DNA sequence: TGCGCCAGCAGTTTGGACAAGAATCAGCCCCAGCATTTT. Translation: CASSLDKNQPQHF. This chain links TRBV5-1 with TRBJ1-5; tentatively, D is TRBD1 (5 bases). Germline V gives CDR1 SGHRS, CDR2 YFSETQ. The CDR3 runs to 13 residues. Complete variable domain (other parts from reference TRBV5-1 and TRBJ1-5): KAGVTQTPRYLIKTRGQQVTLSCSPISGHRSVSWYQQTPGQGLQFLFEYFSETQRNKGNFPGRFSGRQFSNSRSEMNVSTLELGDSALYLCASSLDKNQPQHFGDGTRLSIL.

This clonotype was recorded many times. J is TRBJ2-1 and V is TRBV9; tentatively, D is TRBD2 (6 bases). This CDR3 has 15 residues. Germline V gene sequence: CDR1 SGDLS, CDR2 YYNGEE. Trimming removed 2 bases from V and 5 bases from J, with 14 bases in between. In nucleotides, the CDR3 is TGTGCCAGCAGCGTGGCCAGCGGGTACCACAATGAGCAGTTCTTC. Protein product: CASSVASGYHNEQFF. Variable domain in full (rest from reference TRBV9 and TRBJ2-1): DSGVTQTPKHLITATGQRVTLRCSPRSGDLSVYWYQQSLDQGLQFLIQYYNGEERAKGNILERFSAQQFPDLHSELNLSSLELGDSALYFCASSVASGYHNEQFFGPGTRLTVL.

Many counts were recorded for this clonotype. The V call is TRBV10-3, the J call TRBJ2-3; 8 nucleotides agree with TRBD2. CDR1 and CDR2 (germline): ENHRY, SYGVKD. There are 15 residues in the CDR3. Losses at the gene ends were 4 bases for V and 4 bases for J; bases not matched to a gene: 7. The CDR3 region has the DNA TGTGCCATCAGTGGGCGGAGCGGGGGATCAGATACGCAGTATTTT. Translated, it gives CAISGRSGGSDTQYF.

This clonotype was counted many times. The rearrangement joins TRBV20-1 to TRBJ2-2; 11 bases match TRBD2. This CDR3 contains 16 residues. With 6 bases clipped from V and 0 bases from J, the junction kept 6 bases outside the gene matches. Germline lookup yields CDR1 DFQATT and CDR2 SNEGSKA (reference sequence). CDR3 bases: TGCAGTGCCTGGGCTAGCGGGGGGACGAACACCGGGGAGCTGTTTTTT. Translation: CSAWASGGTNTGELFF.

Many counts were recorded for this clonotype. DNA for the CDR3: TGCAGTGCTAGAGGGGGTCAGGGGGCTAGCGGGGCCTCTAGCACAGATACGCAGTATTTT. Translation: CSARGGQGASGASSTDTQYF. The gene calls are TRBV20-1 and TRBJ2-3, with a weak D call TRBD2 (9 bases). Germline V gene sequence: CDR1 DFQATT, CDR2 SNEGSKA (reference sequence). This CDR3 has 20 amino acids. Trimming removed 1 base at V and 0 bases at J, with 26 bases between.

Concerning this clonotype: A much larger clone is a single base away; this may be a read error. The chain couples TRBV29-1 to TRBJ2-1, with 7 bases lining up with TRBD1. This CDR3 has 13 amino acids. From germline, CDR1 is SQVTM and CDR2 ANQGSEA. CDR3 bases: TGCAGCGTCCGAAAAGGGGGCCAGAATGATCAGTTCTTC. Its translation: CSVRKGGQNDQFF.

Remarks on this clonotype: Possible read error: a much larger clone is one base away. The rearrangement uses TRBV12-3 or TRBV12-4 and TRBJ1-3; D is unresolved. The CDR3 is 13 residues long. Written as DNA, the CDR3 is TGTGCCAGCATTTCGGGAGCTGGAAACACCAAATATTTT. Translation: CASISGAGNTKYF.

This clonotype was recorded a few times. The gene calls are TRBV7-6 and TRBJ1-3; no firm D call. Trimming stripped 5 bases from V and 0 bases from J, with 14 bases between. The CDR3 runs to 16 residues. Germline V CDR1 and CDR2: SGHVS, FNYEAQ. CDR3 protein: CASSRLPELSGNTIYF. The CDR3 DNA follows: TGTGCCAGCAGCCGACTCCCGGAACTCTCTGGAAACACCATATATTTT. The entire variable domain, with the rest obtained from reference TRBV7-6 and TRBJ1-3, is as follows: GAGVSQSPRYKVTKRGQDVALRCDPISGHVSLYWYRQALGQGPEFLTYFNYEAQQDKSGLPNDRFSAERPEGSISTLTIQRTEQRDSAMYRCASSRLPELSGNTIYFGEGSWLTVV.

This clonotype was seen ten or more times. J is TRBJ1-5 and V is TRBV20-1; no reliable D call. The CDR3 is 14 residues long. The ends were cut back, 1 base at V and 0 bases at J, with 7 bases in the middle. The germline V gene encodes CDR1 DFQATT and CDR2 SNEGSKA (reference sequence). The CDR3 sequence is CSARGSDSNQPQHF. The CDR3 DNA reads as TGCAGTGCTAGAGGGAGTGATAGCAATCAGCCCCAGCATTTT.

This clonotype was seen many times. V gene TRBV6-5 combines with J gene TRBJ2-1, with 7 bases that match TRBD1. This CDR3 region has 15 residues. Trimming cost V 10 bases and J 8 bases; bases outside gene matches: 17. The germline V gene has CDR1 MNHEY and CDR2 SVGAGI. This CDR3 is CATMNRGSLRDEQFF. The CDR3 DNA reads TGTGCCACCATGAACAGGGGTTCTCTCCGCGATGAGCAGTTCTTC.

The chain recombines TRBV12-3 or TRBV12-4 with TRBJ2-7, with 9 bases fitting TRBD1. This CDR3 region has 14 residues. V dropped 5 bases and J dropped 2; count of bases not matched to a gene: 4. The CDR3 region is CASSGGQGTYEQYF. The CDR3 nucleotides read TGTGCCAGCAGTGGGGGACAGGGCACCTACGAGCAGTACTTC.

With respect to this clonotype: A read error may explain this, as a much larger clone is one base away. The CDR3 nucleotides are TGCACCAGCAGCTTGGGGGCAGGGGGCTACGAGCAGTACTTC. Translation: CTSSLGAGGYEQYF. V and J are TRBV5-1 and TRBJ2-7; 7 bases agree with TRBD1. There are 14 residues in the CDR3. The germline CDR1 and CDR2 sequences are SGHRS and YFSETQ.

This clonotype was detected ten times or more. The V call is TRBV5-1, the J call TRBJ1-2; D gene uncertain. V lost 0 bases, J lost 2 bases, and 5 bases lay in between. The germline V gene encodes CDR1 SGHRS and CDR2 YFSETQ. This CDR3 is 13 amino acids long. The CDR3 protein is CASSLGPNYGYTF. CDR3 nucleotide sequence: TGCGCCAGCAGCTTGGGACCGAACTATGGCTACACCTTC.

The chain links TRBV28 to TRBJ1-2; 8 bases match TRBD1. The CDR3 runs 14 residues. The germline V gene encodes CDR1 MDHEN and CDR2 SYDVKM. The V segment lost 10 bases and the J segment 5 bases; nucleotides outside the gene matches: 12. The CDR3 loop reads CATGREGQDYGYTF. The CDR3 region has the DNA TGTGCCACGGGCCGGGAGGGACAGGATTATGGCTACACCTTC.

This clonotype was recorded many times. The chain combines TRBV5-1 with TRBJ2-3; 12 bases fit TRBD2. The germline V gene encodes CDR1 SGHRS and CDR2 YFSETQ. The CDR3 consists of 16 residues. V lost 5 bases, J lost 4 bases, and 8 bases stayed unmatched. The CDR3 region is CASSSGLAGRSDTQYF. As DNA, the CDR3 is TGCGCCAGCAGTTCAGGACTAGCGGGGCGATCAGATACGCAGTATTTT.

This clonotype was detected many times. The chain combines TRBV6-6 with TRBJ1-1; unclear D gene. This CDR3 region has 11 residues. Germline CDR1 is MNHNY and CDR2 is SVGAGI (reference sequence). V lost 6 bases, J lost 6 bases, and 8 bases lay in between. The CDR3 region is CASSRVAEAFF. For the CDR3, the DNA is TGTGCCAGCAGCCGCGTGGCTGAAGCTTTCTTT.

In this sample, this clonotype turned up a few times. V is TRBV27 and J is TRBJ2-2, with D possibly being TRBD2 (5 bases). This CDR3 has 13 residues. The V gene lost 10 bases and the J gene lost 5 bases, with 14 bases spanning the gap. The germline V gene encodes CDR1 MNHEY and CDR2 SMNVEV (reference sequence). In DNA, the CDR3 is TGTGCCACCCAACCGGGGAATACCGGGGAGCTGTTTTTT. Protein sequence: CATQPGNTGELFF.

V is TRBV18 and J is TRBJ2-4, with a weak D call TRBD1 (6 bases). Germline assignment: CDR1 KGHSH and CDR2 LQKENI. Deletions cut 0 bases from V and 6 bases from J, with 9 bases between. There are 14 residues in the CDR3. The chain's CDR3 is CASSPPEGGNIQYF. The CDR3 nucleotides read TGTGCCAGCTCACCACCTGAAGGGGGAAACATTCAGTACTTC.

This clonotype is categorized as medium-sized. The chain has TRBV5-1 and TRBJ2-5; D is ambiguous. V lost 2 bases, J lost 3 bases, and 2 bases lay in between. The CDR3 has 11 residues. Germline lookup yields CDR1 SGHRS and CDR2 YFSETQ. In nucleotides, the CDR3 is TGCGCCAGCAGCTTTAAAGAGACCCAGTACTTC. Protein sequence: CASSFKETQYF.

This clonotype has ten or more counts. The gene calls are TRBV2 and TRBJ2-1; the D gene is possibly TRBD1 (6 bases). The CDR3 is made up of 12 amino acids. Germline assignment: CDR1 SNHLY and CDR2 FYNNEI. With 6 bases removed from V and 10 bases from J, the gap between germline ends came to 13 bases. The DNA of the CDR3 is TGTGCCAGCAGCTACTCCGGGACAGAGCAGTTCTTC. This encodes CASSYSGTEQFF.

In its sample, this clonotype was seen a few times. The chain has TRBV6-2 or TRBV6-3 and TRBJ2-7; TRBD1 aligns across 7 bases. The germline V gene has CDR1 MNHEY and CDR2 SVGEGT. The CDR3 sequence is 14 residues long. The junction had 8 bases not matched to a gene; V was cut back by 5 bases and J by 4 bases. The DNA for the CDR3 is TGTGCCAGCAGTCCGACAGGGAAAATTTACGAGCAGTACTTC. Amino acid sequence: CASSPTGKIYEQYF.

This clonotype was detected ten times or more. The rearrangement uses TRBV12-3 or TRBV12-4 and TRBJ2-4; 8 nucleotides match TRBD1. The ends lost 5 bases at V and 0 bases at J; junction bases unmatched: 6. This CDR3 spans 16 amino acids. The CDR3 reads CASSTRQGTAKNIQYF. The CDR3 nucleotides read TGTGCCAGCAGTACACGACAGGGGACAGCCAAAAACATTCAGTACTTC.

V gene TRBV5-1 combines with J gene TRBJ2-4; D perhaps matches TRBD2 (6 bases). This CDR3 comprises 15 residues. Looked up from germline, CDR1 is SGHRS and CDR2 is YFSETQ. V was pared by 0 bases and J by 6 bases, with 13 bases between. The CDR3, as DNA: TGCGCCAGCAGCTTGGTGGCAGCGGGCGTAAACATTCAGTACTTC. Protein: CASSLVAAGVNIQYF.

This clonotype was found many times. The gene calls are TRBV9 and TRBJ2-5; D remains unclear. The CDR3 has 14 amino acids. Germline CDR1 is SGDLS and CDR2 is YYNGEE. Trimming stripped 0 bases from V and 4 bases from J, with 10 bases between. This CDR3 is CASSVESFGETQYF. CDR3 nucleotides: TGTGCCAGCAGCGTAGAGAGTTTCGGAGAGACCCAGTACTTC.

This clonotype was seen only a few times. The CDR3 region has the DNA TGTGCCAGCAGCTTCAATCGGGGGACGTACAATGAGCAGTTCTTC. Encoded protein: CASSFNRGTYNEQFF. The chain links TRBV11-2 to TRBJ2-1; possible D gene TRBD2, 6 bases. V lost 3 bases and J lost 4, with 13 bases in between. CDR3 size: 15 residues. From germline, CDR1 is SGHAT and CDR2 FQNNGV.

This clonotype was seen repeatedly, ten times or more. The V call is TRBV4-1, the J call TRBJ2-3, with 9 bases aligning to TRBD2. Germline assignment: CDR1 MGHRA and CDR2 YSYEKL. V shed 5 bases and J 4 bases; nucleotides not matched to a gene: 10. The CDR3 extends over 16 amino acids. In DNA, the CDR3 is TGCGCCAGCAGCGCAGAGGCGGGGGGGTGGCCAGATACGCAGTATTTT. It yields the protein CASSAEAGGWPDTQYF.

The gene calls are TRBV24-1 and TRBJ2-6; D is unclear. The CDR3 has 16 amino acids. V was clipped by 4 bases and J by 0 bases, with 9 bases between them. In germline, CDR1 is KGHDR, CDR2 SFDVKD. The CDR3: CATSDALSSGANVLTF. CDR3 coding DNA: TGTGCCACCAGTGACGCCCTTAGCTCTGGGGCCAACGTCCTGACTTTC.

CDR3 coding DNA: TGCGCCAGCAGCCAAGGACCAGGGGAACTAGCGGGGACGAACACCGGGGAGCTGTTTTTT. This encodes CASSQGPGELAGTNTGELFF. The genes are TRBV4-1 and TRBJ2-2, with 10 positions matching TRBD2. Germline loops: CDR1 MGHRA, CDR2 YSYEKL. V was clipped by 1 base and J by 0 bases; unmatched bases: 11. The CDR3 extends over 20 amino acids.

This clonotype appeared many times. CDR3 amino acids: CASSSFPDTDTQYF. In DNA, the CDR3 is TGCGCCAGCAGCTCATTCCCGGACACAGATACGCAGTATTTT. This chain connects TRBV5-1 to TRBJ2-3; D call uncertain. Germline CDR1 is SGHRS and CDR2 is YFSETQ. Trimming removed 3 bases from V and 2 bases from J, with 10 bases in between. The CDR3 is 14 residues long.

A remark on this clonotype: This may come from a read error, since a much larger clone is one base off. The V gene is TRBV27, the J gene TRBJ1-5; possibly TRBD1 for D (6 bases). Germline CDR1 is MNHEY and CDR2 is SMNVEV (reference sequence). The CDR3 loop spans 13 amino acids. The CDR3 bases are TGTGCCAGCAGCATGGACAGCAATCAGCACCAGCATTTT. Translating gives CASSMDSNQHQHF.